Shown below are 11 T cell receptor beta chains from a single sample sequenced in a study of beta chain features in type 1 diabetes. Study findings and constraints: Significant though moderate, a shortening of TCRB CDR3s appeared in all four CD4+ subsets of Type 1 diabetes patients.

Expressed TCRB transcripts got sequenced, as all isolated RNA was reverse transcribed. Profiled with immunoSEQ multiplex PCR; TCRdb holds only in-frame clones, not every one. Found here are some 170,000 clones, 50% to 70% of them singletons; the top ten hold 0.08% to 0.09%. These TCRs are of unknown antigen specificity. The specimen was naive CD4+ T cells from blood. Receptor source: a man between 25 and 39 years old with type 1 diabetes.

This chain connects TRBV30 to TRBJ1-2; tentative D call: TRBD1 (6 bases). The V gene's germline CDR1 is GTSNPN and CDR2 SVGIG (reference sequence). Deletions cut 5 bases from V and 6 bases from J, with 19 bases between. The CDR3 loop spans 14 amino acids. CDR3 sequence: CAWAGQAIRNGYTF. In DNA form, the CDR3 reads TGTGCCTGGGCGGGACAAGCGATTCGGAATGGCTACACCTTC. Full variable domain (missing parts from reference TRBV30 and TRBJ1-2): SQTIHQWPATLVQPVGSPLSLECTVEGTSNPNLYWYRQAAGRGLQLLFYSVGIGQISSEVPQNLSASRPQDRQFILSSKKLLLSDSGFYLCAWAGQAIRNGYTFGSGTRLTVV.

This clone has a handful of counts. This chain links TRBV25-1 with TRBJ1-5, with no clear D. Deletions cut 4 bases from V and 6 bases from J, with 10 bases between. Germline V CDR1 and CDR2: MGHDK, SYGVNS. The CDR3 spans 13 residues. CDR3 amino acids: CASSGTGLQPQHF. CDR3 nucleotide sequence: TGTGCCAGCAGTGGAACCGGGCTTCAGCCCCAGCATTTT.

The chain carries TRBV25-1 and TRBJ2-1, with 8 bases matching TRBD2. V gave up 7 bases and J gave up 7 bases; unmatched junction bases: 6. The germline gives CDR1 MGHDK, CDR2 SYGVNS. The CDR3 is made up of 13 amino acids. Here the CDR3 DNA reads TGTGCCAGCACGGGGGGGGCCGAGAATGAGCAGTTCTTC. Translating gives CASTGGAENEQFF.

This clone was seen more than once but under ten times. The V gene is TRBV29-1, the J gene TRBJ2-4, with 10 bases lining up with TRBD1. The CDR3 is 13 amino acids. Germline CDR1 reads SQVTM; CDR2 reads ANQGSEA. With 7 bases clipped from V and 7 bases from J, the junction kept 7 bases outside the gene matches. The CDR3 DNA follows: TGCAGCGGCGGACAGGGGGAGGGGAACATTCAGTACTTC. Amino acids: CSGGQGEGNIQYF.

V and J are TRBV18 and TRBJ1-6; D not resolved. This CDR3 has 13 residues. The germline V and J ends were trimmed by 5 bases and 8 bases, with 10 bases remaining between them. Germline CDR1 KGHSH, CDR2 LQKENI. Here the CDR3 reads CASSKDGYSPLHF. CDR3 DNA: TGTGCCAGCTCAAAGGACGGGTATTCACCCCTCCACTTT.

This sequence joins TRBV6-5 and TRBJ2-7; 8 bases are shared with TRBD2. The V and J ends lost 10 bases and 6 bases, in that order; junction bases with no gene match: 11. Germline V gene sequence: CDR1 MNHEY, CDR2 SVGAGI. There are 13 residues in the CDR3. The CDR3 here is CATKDGGAFEQYF. In DNA, the CDR3 is TGTGCCACCAAAGACGGGGGGGCCTTCGAGCAGTACTTC.

The table lists this clone with a few counts. Other DNA sequences in the same sample also yield this CDR3. The chain has TRBV29-1 and TRBJ1-4, with 7 bases that match TRBD1. This CDR3 is 13 amino acids long. Germline trimming cut 4 bases from V and 6 bases from J; bases unmatched to any gene: 5. Germline V gene lookup returns CDR1 SQVTM and CDR2 ANQGSEA. The CDR3 DNA sequence: TGCAGCGTTGGTAGACAGGGAGATGAAAAACTGTTTTTT. Translating gives CSVGRQGDEKLFF.

This chain connects TRBV5-1 to TRBJ1-2, with D unclear. Trimming shortened V by 4 bases and J by 6 bases, and 7 bases separated the two germline ends. This CDR3 comprises 11 residues. Germline V CDR1 and CDR2: SGHRS, YFSETQ. The CDR3 region is CASSGDDGYTF. DNA of the CDR3: TGCGCCAGCAGCGGCGACGATGGCTACACCTTC.

The chain couples TRBV6-5 to TRBJ1-2; maybe TRBD1 (6 bases). This CDR3 comprises 13 residues. The germline V gene has CDR1 MNHEY and CDR2 SVGAGI. V dropped 7 bases and J dropped 4 bases, with 13 bases sitting between them. CDR3 bases: TGTGCCAGCACCAACGGACAGCTCTATGGCTACACCTTC. Translation: CASTNGQLYGYTF.

The genes are TRBV29-1 and TRBJ2-1; the D is unclear. The V and J ends lost 2 bases and 8 bases respectively, with 13 bases between them. CDR1 SQVTM and CDR2 ANQGSEA come from the germline V gene. The CDR3 sequence is 13 residues long. The CDR3 spells CSVETQPSDEQFF. The CDR3 nucleotides read TGCAGCGTTGAAACCCAGCCGTCAGATGAGCAGTTCTTC.

V is TRBV2 and J is TRBJ2-7; the D is unclear. The germline CDR1 and CDR2 sequences are SNHLY and FYNNEI. V lost 0 bases, J lost 6 bases, and 6 bases lay in between. The CDR3 has 12 residues. CDR3 sequence reads: CASSEAAGEQYF. The CDR3 coding sequence is TGTGCCAGCAGTGAAGCGGCTGGCGAGCAGTACTTC.